Below are 14 T cell receptor beta chains sequenced from a single sample in a study of OX40 agonist ivuxolimab in advanced cancers. TCRdb keeps only in-frame clones here, not all; method: immunoSEQ multiplex PCR. The table has tens of thousands of clones, approximately 86% seen once. This sample comprised CD4+ or CD8+ T cells sorted from blood, obtained in a trial of the OX40 agonist ivuxolimab. Receptors originate from an adult with an advanced solid tumor such as melanoma, head and neck, liver or kidney cancer.

The rearrangement joins TRBV7-9 to TRBJ1-1; D ambiguous. Deletions cut 6 bases from V and 14 bases from J, with 19 bases between. There are 12 residues in the CDR3. The germline CDR1 and CDR2 sequences are SEHNR and FQNEAQ (reference sequence). The CDR3 DNA is TGTGCCAGCAGTCCCGAGGACCGAACTGCGTTCTTT. Its translation: CASSPEDRTAFF. The full variable domain, with the rest looked up from reference TRBV7-9 and TRBJ1-1, is DTGVSQNPRHKITKRGQNVTFRCDPISEHNRLYWYRQTLGQGPEFLTYFQNEAQLEKSRLLSDRFSAERPKGSFSTLEIQRTEQGDSAMYLCASSPEDRTAFFGQGTRLTVV.

The V gene is TRBV7-2, the J gene TRBJ1-1; D is undetermined. The CDR3 has 11 residues. Trimming pared 0 bases from V and 11 bases from J, leaving 7 bases between. The germline V gene encodes CDR1 SGHTA and CDR2 FQGNSA. This CDR3 reads CASSLAQWAFF. The DNA of the CDR3 is TGTGCCAGCAGCTTAGCCCAGTGGGCTTTCTTT. The full variable domain, with the rest looked up from reference TRBV7-2 and TRBJ1-1, is GAGVSQSPSNKVTEKGKDVELRCDPISGHTALYWYRQSLGQGLEFLIYFQGNSAPDKSGLPSDRFSAERTGGSVSTLTIQRTQQEDSAVYLCASSLAQWAFFGQGTRLTVV.

The chain is built from TRBV4-2 and TRBJ1-6; a possible D gene is TRBD1 (6 bases). V was pared by 4 bases and J by 2 bases, with 15 bases between. The CDR3 length is 17 residues. Germline CDR1 LGHNA, CDR2 YNFKEQ. The CDR3 protein is CASSRNRERTYNSPLHF. The CDR3 region has the DNA TGTGCCAGCAGCCGCAACAGGGAGCGGACCTATAATTCACCCCTCCACTTT.

This chain connects TRBV7-2 to TRBJ1-3, with TRBD1 identical over 9 bases. J was trimmed by 4 bases and V by 4 bases; bases with no gene match: 5. Looked up from germline, CDR1 is SGHTA and CDR2 is FQGNSA. The CDR3 spans 15 residues. The DNA of the CDR3 is TGTGCCAGCAGCTCCCGGGACAGGGAAGGAAACACCATATATTTT. This encodes CASSSRDREGNTIYF.

The chain combines TRBV7-2 with TRBJ1-5; tentatively, D is TRBD1 (5 bases). This CDR3 spans 14 amino acids. The germline CDR1 and CDR2 sequences are SGHTA and FQGNSA. Trimming shortened V by 1 base and J by 8 bases, and 12 bases separated the two germline ends. CDR3 nucleotide sequence: TGTGCCAGCAGCTTAGATCAGGGCTACGAGCCCCAGCATTTT. Its protein is CASSLDQGYEPQHF.

The chain couples TRBV19 to TRBJ2-7, with a possible D match to TRBD1 (6 bases). The CDR3 length is 16 residues. Germline V CDR1 and CDR2: LNHDA, SQIVND (reference sequence). Trimming left V 5 bases short and J 5 bases short, with 22 bases between. The CDR3 region is CASSPLTRTVTNEQYF. The CDR3, as DNA: TGTGCCAGTAGTCCACTAACACGGACAGTAACTAACGAGCAGTACTTC.

This clone was seen only once. The chain joins TRBV6-5 to TRBJ2-7; TRBD1 agrees at 7 bases. The CDR3 is 12 residues long. CDR1 and CDR2 (germline): MNHEY, SVGAGI. The CDR3 sequence: CASTGTAYEQYF. Here the CDR3 DNA reads TGTGCGAGTACCGGGACAGCCTACGAGCAGTACTTC.

J is TRBJ1-1 and V is TRBV6-1; 8 nucleotides align to TRBD1. After removal of 8 bases from V and 4 bases from J, the junction contained 3 bases not matched to a gene. CDR1 and CDR2 (germline): MNHNS, SASEGT. The CDR3 is 12 residues long. The CDR3 DNA reads as TGTGCCAGCGGAACAGGGGGCACTGAAGCTTTCTTT. Its translation: CASGTGGTEAFF.

V is TRBV10-3 and J is TRBJ1-1; D gene unclear. The germline CDR1 and CDR2 sequences are ENHRY and SYGVKD. This CDR3 contains 11 residues. DNA for the CDR3: TGTGCTTCTATGGGGAACACTGAAGCTTTCTTT. Amino acid sequence: CASMGNTEAFF.

CDR3 region: CSDGQGGSYTF. CDR3 DNA sequence: TGCAGTGACGGGCAGGGTGGGAGCTACACCTTC. V is TRBV20-1 and J is TRBJ1-2; TRBD1 is a possible D gene (5 bases). Germline V gene lookup returns CDR1 DFQATT and CDR2 SNEGSKA (reference sequence). CDR3 size: 11 residues. Trimming pared 7 bases from V and 9 bases from J, leaving 15 bases between.

The chain carries TRBV29-1 and TRBJ1-2; D remains unclear. The CDR3 has 9 residues. Germline V gives CDR1 SQVTM, CDR2 ANQGSEA. Trimming stripped 6 bases from V and 5 bases from J, with 4 bases between. The CDR3, as DNA: TGCAGCGTGGATTATGGCTACACCTTC. Its protein product is CSVDYGYTF.

This chain uses TRBV7-2 with TRBJ2-2; D uncertain. CDR3 length: 17 amino acids. Trimming removed 5 bases at V and 0 bases at J, with 16 bases between. CDR1 is SGHTA and CDR2 is FQGNSA in the germline V gene. Here the CDR3 DNA reads TGTGCCAGCAGCCAACAACTCGGGTCCTCGAACACCGGGGAGCTGTTTTTT. This gives the protein CASSQQLGSSNTGELFF.

This clone was recorded a few times. V is TRBV4-1 and J is TRBJ1-1; no firm D call. The CDR3 has 11 residues. Germline loops: CDR1 MGHRA, CDR2 YSYEKL. V was pared by 4 bases and J by 12 bases, with 12 bases between. CDR3 loop: CASSLGRETFF. Written as DNA, the CDR3 is TGCGCCAGCAGCCTCGGGCGAGAAACTTTCTTT.

This chain links TRBV9 with TRBJ2-5, with 12 positions matching TRBD2. The CDR3 runs to 14 residues. Germline-derived CDR1 and CDR2 are SGDLS and YYNGEE. V shed 3 bases, J shed 5 bases, and the junction held 2 bases outside the gene matches. CDR3 DNA: TGTGCCAGCAGCGGTACTAGCGGGGGGGAGACCCAGTACTTC. It yields the protein CASSGTSGGETQYF.